A selection of T cell receptor beta chains follows, all from one sample in a study of T cells in Graves' hyperthyroidism and ophthalmopathy. One entry per CDR3 protein results from TCRdb running MiXCR on the multiplex PCR reads. The table has 300,000 to 450,000 distinct CDR3 sequences, roughly an eighth seen once. Sequencing input: blood. Source of these receptors: a woman aged 18-29 years with Graves' hyperthyroidism. The CDR3 runs from the conserved cysteine through the conserved F or W. The D gene is left open where the match is weak. Clone size appears in some rows only: once, few, many, or a class for an expanded clone.

j_call: TRBJ1-5
d_call: TRBD1
clone_size: many
v_call: TRBV20-1
cdr3_aa: CSAPSSGGQLNQPQHF
cdr3_nt: TGCAGTGCTCCTTCCTCCGGGGGACAGCTGAATCAGCCCCAGCATTTT

j_call: TRBJ2-3
d_call: TRBD2
clone_size: many
v_call: TRBV20-1
cdr3_aa: CSARGPSGSLDTQYF
cdr3_nt: TGCAGTGCTAGAGGCCCTAGCGGGAGCCTGGATACGCAGTATTTT

j_call: TRBJ2-3
d_call: NA
clone_size: many
v_call: TRBV7-2
cdr3_aa: CASSRLGTSTDTQYF
cdr3_nt: TGCGCCAGCAGCCGCCTGGGGACTAGCACAGATACGCAGTATTTT

j_call: TRBJ2-3
d_call: TRBD2
clone_size: few
v_call: TRBV4-3
cdr3_aa: CASSQDLAGSDTQYF
cdr3_nt: TGCGCCAGCAGCCAAGACTTAGCGGGCAGCGATACGCAGTATTTT

j_call: TRBJ2-4
d_call: NA
clone_size: many
v_call: TRBV20-1
cdr3_aa: CSARDVSLAKNIQYF
cdr3_nt: TGCAGTGCTAGGGACGTATCCCTAGCCAAAAACATTCAGTACTTC

j_call: TRBJ1-1
d_call: TRBD1
clone_size: many
v_call: TRBV3-1
cdr3_aa: CASSRGGQGYTEAFF
cdr3_nt: TGTGCCAGCAGCCGAGGGGGACAGGGGTACACTGAAGCTTTCTTT

j_call: TRBJ2-7
d_call: NA
clone_size: many
v_call: TRBV20-1
cdr3_aa: CSARDAARDYEQYF
cdr3_nt: TGCAGTGCTAGAGATGCGGCCCGCGACTACGAGCAGTACTTC

j_call: TRBJ1-1
d_call: NA
clone_size: many
v_call: TRBV27
cdr3_aa: CASSLQLENTEAFF
cdr3_nt: TGTGCCAGCAGTTTACAACTGGAGAACACTGAAGCTTTCTTT

j_call: TRBJ1-6
d_call: TRBD1
clone_size: many
v_call: TRBV20-1
cdr3_aa: CSAKGDRVNSPLHF
cdr3_nt: TGCAGTGCTAAGGGGGACAGGGTGAATTCACCCCTCCACTTT

j_call: TRBJ1-1
d_call: TRBD1
clone_size: NA
v_call: TRBV27
cdr3_aa: CASSSSGTGPTEAFF
cdr3_nt: TGTGCCAGCAGTTCCTCCGGGACAGGGCCCACTGAAGCTTTCTTT